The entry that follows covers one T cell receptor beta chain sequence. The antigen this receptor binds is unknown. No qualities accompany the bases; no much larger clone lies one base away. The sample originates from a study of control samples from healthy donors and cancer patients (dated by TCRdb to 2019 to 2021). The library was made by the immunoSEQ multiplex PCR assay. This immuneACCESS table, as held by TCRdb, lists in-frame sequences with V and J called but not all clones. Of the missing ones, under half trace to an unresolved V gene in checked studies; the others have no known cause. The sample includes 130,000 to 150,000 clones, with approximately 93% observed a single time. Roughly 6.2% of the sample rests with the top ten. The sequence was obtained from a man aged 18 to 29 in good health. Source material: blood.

CDR3 loop: CASSQVLGKSNQPQHF. The sequenced DNA: TGCGCCAGCAGCCAAGTTCTCGGGAAGAGCAATCAGCCCCAGCATTTT. The chain uses TRBV4-3 and TRBJ1-5; confidence is insufficient to name the D gene. Between the V and J ends, shortened by 1 base and 1 base respectively, the junction contains 11 bases. The CDR3, from cysteine to phenylalanine, totals 16 residues. CDR3 DNA is the only sequence kept; it has 48 bases, read in frame from the first base. As encoded in the germline V gene, CDR1 is LGHNA while CDR2 is YSLEER.